The source of this T cell receptor (beta chain) is a study of PD-1 blockade in classical Hodgkin lymphoma. Time point here: newly diagnosed, previously untreated cHL patient sample. Starting with thawed PBMCs, CD4+ T cells were purified by magnetic negative selection. The data were produced by immunoSEQ multiplex PCR, yet TCRdb's version contains in-frame clones alone and is incomplete. Of more than 30,000 clones listed, roughly 90% were seen once; the top ten hold around 1.3%. The table lists this clone with a count of one. Germline CDR1 is GTSNPN and CDR2 is SVGIG (reference sequence). CDR3 length: 14 residues.

The chain joins TRBV30 to TRBJ2-1; D perhaps matches TRBD2 (5 bases). Material for sequencing was CD4+ T cells from blood. The clonotype comes from a human donor with classical Hodgkin lymphoma. CDR3 protein: CGRSDGLKNNEQFF. CDR3 sequence (DNA): TGTGGCCGCTCCGACGGACTGAAGAATAATGAGCAGTTCTTC. Looking up the rest from reference TRBV30 and TRBJ2-1 gives the full variable domain: SQTIHQWPATLVQPVGSPLSLECTVEGTSNPNLYWYRQAAGRGLQLLFYSVGIGQISSEVPQNLSASRPQDRQFILSSKKLLLSDSGFYLCGRSDGLKNNEQFFGPGTRLTVL.